A single sample is the source of the 17 T cell receptor beta chains below, sequenced in a study of identical twins. Each CDR3 protein gets one entry after TCRdb re-called the 5' RACE reads with MiXCR. This sample has about 890,000 distinct CDR3 sequences, with about 12% found just once. The sample was also reused in another study, on yellow fever vaccine responses in identical twins.

The sample consisted of PBMCs. The receptors shown here come from a woman younger than 30 in good health.

The genes are TRBV5-1 and TRBJ2-2, with a tentative D call TRBD1 (5 bases). V was clipped by 0 bases and J by 7 bases, with 13 bases between them. CDR1 is SGHRS and CDR2 is YFSETQ in the germline V gene. The CDR3 runs 15 residues. DNA of the CDR3: TGCGCCAGCAGCTTGGATGCAGGGTTTATCGGGGAGCTGTTTTTT. This translates into CASSLDAGFIGELFF. Looking up the rest from reference TRBV5-1 and TRBJ2-2 gives the full variable domain: KAGVTQTPRYLIKTRGQQVTLSCSPISGHRSVSWYQQTPGQGLQFLFEYFSETQRNKGNFPGRFSGRQFSNSRSEMNVSTLELGDSALYLCASSLDAGFIGELFFGEGSRLTVL.

The chain couples TRBV24-1 to TRBJ2-1; no clear D. The CDR3 covers 16 residues. Per germline, CDR1 KGHDR and CDR2 SFDVKD. The V gene lost 0 bases and the J gene lost 0 bases, with 8 bases spanning the gap. CDR3 coding DNA: TGTGCCACCAGTGATTTGGACACCTCCTCCTACAATGAGCAGTTCTTC. Its translation: CATSDLDTSSYNEQFF.

Only a few counts were recorded for this clonotype. The chain links TRBV6-5 to TRBJ2-7, with TRBD2 matching 11 bases. V shed 2 bases and J 4 bases; nucleotides not matched to a gene: 7. The CDR3 is made up of 16 amino acids. Germline CDR1 reads MNHEY; CDR2 reads SVGAGI. The CDR3 reads CASSYQASGGIYEQYF. The DNA of the CDR3 is TGTGCCAGCAGTTACCAGGCTAGCGGGGGGATTTACGAGCAGTACTTC.

This clonotype was detected a few times. The chain couples TRBV20-1 to TRBJ2-3, with TRBD2 identical over 10 bases. J gave up 3 bases and V 2 bases, and 14 bases lay outside the gene matches. The CDR3 runs to 18 residues. The germline V gene encodes CDR1 DFQATT and CDR2 SNEGSKA (reference sequence). The CDR3 spells CSARRTEREGRWTDTQYF. CDR3 in DNA: TGCAGTGCTAGAAGGACCGAGCGGGAGGGCCGTTGGACAGATACGCAGTATTTT.

The table lists this clonotype with a few counts. This chain connects TRBV7-9 to TRBJ1-1, with D possibly matching TRBD1 (5 bases). Trimming removed 11 bases at V and 4 bases at J, with 20 bases between. This CDR3 is built from 14 residues. The V gene's germline CDR1 is SEHNR and CDR2 FQNEAQ (reference sequence). In DNA form, the CDR3 reads TGTGCCGTACCACCATGGGGGGAGGGCACTGAAGCTTTCTTT. Amino acid sequence: CAVPPWGEGTEAFF.

This clonotype was found a few times. This sequence joins TRBV10-3 and TRBJ1-2; 7 positions match TRBD1. The CDR3 has 14 residues. Germline loops: CDR1 ENHRY, CDR2 SYGVKD. After removal of 3 bases from V and 6 bases from J, the junction contained 7 bases not matched to a gene. CDR3 bases: TGTGCCATCAGTGACCCCAGGGGGATCGATGGCTACACCTTC. This codes for CAISDPRGIDGYTF.

The sample holds a few counts of this clonotype. This chain joins TRBV29-1 and TRBJ2-1, with D perhaps TRBD1 or TRBD2 (5 bases each). The CDR3 spans 13 residues. Germline CDR1 is SQVTM and CDR2 is ANQGSEA. V lost 6 bases to trimming and J lost 0 bases, with 9 bases between them. The CDR3 loop is CSVGVSSYNEQFF. The DNA of the CDR3 is TGCAGCGTGGGGGTTAGCTCCTACAATGAGCAGTTCTTC.

This clonotype was counted a single time. V usage is TRBV2 and J usage is TRBJ2-4; the D gene is possibly TRBD1 (6 bases). This CDR3 has 16 residues. In germline, CDR1 is SNHLY, CDR2 FYNNEI. V was cut by 2 bases and J by 3 bases, with 14 bases left in between. Written as DNA, the CDR3 is TGTGCCAGCAGTGAATGGGGGCAACTAGGCAAAAACATTCAGTACTTC. Translating gives CASSEWGQLGKNIQYF.

The chain is built from TRBV27 and TRBJ2-3, with 9 bases lining up with TRBD1. This CDR3 has 15 amino acids. The J segment lost 7 bases and the V segment lost 10 bases, leaving 15 bases of the junction unmatched. Germline assignment: CDR1 MNHEY and CDR2 SMNVEV (reference sequence). CDR3 protein: CANPLRDRELNTQYF. The CDR3 DNA sequence: TGTGCCAACCCCCTCCGGGACAGGGAGCTGAATACGCAGTATTTT.

This clonotype has just a few counts. This chain links TRBV14 with TRBJ1-2; no clear D. The length of the CDR3 is 14 residues. The germline V gene encodes CDR1 SGHDN and CDR2 FVKESK. Trimming pared 1 base from V and 4 bases from J, leaving 10 bases between. CDR3 sequence reads: CASSQGAGSYGYTF. The CDR3 DNA reads TGTGCCAGCAGCCAAGGTGCGGGTTCCTATGGCTACACCTTC.

This sequence joins TRBV12-3 or TRBV12-4 and TRBJ1-2; a possible D gene is TRBD1 (6 bases). The CDR3 covers 15 residues. V gave up 7 bases and J gave up 3 bases, with 18 bases separating them. The CDR3 is CASKLGGARDYGYTF. The CDR3 DNA is TGTGCCAGCAAGCTCGGGGGGGCGCGTGACTATGGCTACACCTTC.

This clonotype was recorded a few times. The V gene is TRBV7-9, the J gene TRBJ1-1; weak D call: TRBD1 (5 bases). Between the trimmed V and J ends, which lost 5 bases and 1 base, there was a span of 17 bases. Per germline, CDR1 SEHNR and CDR2 FQNEAQ (reference sequence). There are 16 residues in the CDR3. CDR3 bases: TGTGCCAGCAGCGACGTGGGGGGAGTAGGGAACACTGAAGCTTTCTTT. This encodes CASSDVGGVGNTEAFF. Looking up the rest from reference TRBV7-9 and TRBJ1-1 gives the full variable domain: DTGVSQNPRHKITKRGQNVTFRCDPISEHNRLYWYRQTLGQGPEFLTYFQNEAQLEKSRLLSDRFSAERPKGSFSTLEIQRTEQGDSAMYLCASSDVGGVGNTEAFFGQGTRLTVV.

The chain employs TRBV6-1 and TRBJ2-2, with 8 bases identical to TRBD1. Germline V gene sequence: CDR1 MNHNS, CDR2 SASEGT. V lost 7 bases, J lost 0 bases, and 10 bases stayed unmatched. The CDR3 loop spans 17 amino acids. Here the CDR3 reads CASTRFQGAPNTGELFF. In DNA form, the CDR3 reads TGTGCCAGCACTAGATTCCAGGGGGCGCCGAACACCGGGGAGCTGTTTTTT.

The gene calls are TRBV18 and TRBJ2-5; D gene unclear. CDR1 is KGHSH, CDR2 LQKENI, per germline. V dropped 3 bases and J dropped 1 base, with 6 bases sitting between them. The CDR3 covers 13 residues. The chain's CDR3 is CASSPFPQETQYF. The CDR3 DNA follows: TGTGCCAGCTCACCGTTTCCCCAAGAGACCCAGTACTTC.

This sequence joins TRBV5-5 and TRBJ2-5; D is perhaps TRBD2 (6 bases). CDR1 is SGHKS, CDR2 YYEKEE, per germline (reference sequence). V lost 7 bases, J lost 7 bases, and 20 bases lay in between. The CDR3 sequence is 14 residues long. In DNA, the CDR3 is TGTGCCAGCGGCAACTCGATAGCGGTTGGGACCCAGTACTTC. This gives the protein CASGNSIAVGTQYF.

In this sample, this clonotype turned up a few times. This chain uses TRBV3-1 with TRBJ2-1, with 9 bases matching TRBD2. Germline values: CDR1 LGHDT, CDR2 YNNKEL (reference sequence). Trimming cost V 1 base and J 2 bases; bases outside gene matches: 3. This CDR3 is built from 16 residues. CDR3 amino acids: CASSQGGGAPYNEQFF. In nucleotides, the CDR3 is TGTGCCAGCAGCCAAGGCGGGGGGGCCCCCTACAATGAGCAGTTCTTC.

This clonotype was seen only a few times. This chain joins TRBV5-1 and TRBJ2-2, with D possibly being TRBD1 or TRBD2 (5 bases each). Germline V gene data show CDR1 as SGHRS and CDR2 as YFSETQ. Deletions cut 5 bases from V and 3 bases from J, with 20 bases between. The CDR3 length is 17 residues. The CDR3 region is CASRNIRLGVDTGELFF. The CDR3 region has the DNA TGCGCCAGCAGAAACATCCGACTGGGGGTCGACACCGGGGAGCTGTTTTTT.